This T cell receptor (beta chain) is from a study of regulatory T cells in long-lasting Graves disease. Notes on the study in general: Persistent disease preferred TRBV28, TRBJ1-2 and TRBJ2-5.

Germline V lookup: CDR1 MGHRA, CDR2 YSYEKL. V was clipped by 2 bases and J by 0 bases; unmatched bases: 2. This CDR3 is built from 17 residues. Worth noting for this clonotype: Antigen: not known.

According to the study, TCR beta libraries were built with iRepertoire HTBI primers and CDR3-region Arm-PCR. One entry per CDR3 protein, called by TCRdb with MiXCR from the multiplex PCR reads. The data show 250,000 to 300,000 distinct CDR3 sequences, 22% seen once. The time point here: persistent/refractory GD, antithyroid drugs over 5 years with positive TRAb. Researchers made the TCR library from RNA that was extracted from PBMCs. The source of the patients was an endocrinology department in Xi'an, China. The material sequenced was peripheral blood mononuclear cells (PBMCs), taken when the disease was refractory, from a patient treated with antithyroid drugs. This sequence was found in a female donor with Graves disease. The chain recombines TRBV4-1 with TRBJ2-2; 11 bases fit TRBD2. The CDR3 DNA sequence: TGCGCCAGCAGCCAACTTAGCGGGAGGGCGAACACCGGGGAGCTGTTTTTT. Translating it yields CASSQLSGRANTGELFF.